This T cell receptor (beta chain) emerged from a study of blood T cell repertoires in COVID-19. Looking at the study overall: PBMCs, B-cell-depleted T cells, or T cells provided the cDNA or gDNA that made up the material.

Method: immunoSEQ multiplex PCR; TCRdb's copy keeps in-frame clones and lacks some. Of 150,000 to 200,000 clones detected, 80% appear once; the ten largest clones hold around 3.2%. With 5 bases clipped from V and 5 bases from J, the junction kept 3 bases outside the gene matches. The CDR3 sequence is 13 residues long. In germline, CDR1 is SGHAT, CDR2 FQNNGV. The genes are TRBV11-2 and TRBJ2-5; TRBD1 agrees at 9 bases. The TCR comes from an older woman who had recovered from COVID-19. Source material: PBMCs or T cells enriched from blood (not recorded which). The CDR3 region has the DNA TGTGCCAGCAGCCAGGGGACAGGGGAGACCCAGTACTTC. Residues: CASSQGTGETQYF.